This TCR beta chain came from a study of T cells after yellow fever vaccination. The trim removed 3 bases at V and 0 bases at J, leaving 4 bases unmatched. This CDR3 is 15 amino acids long. Germline CDR1 is SGHTA and CDR2 is FQGNSA. In making TCR cDNA, 5'RACE template switching added a universal primer site and UMIs to it. TCRdb re-called the 5' RACE reads with MiXCR, one entry per CDR3 protein. The sample has over 200,000 distinct CDR3 sequences; roughly 6.8% are singletons. This clonotype has more than one count but fewer than ten. The clonotype originates from a man aged 25 to 40 who received the YFV17D yellow fever vaccine. J is TRBJ2-7 and V is TRBV7-2, with 8 bases lining up with TRBD2. This specimen consisted of CD4+ T cells sorted from PBMCs, obtained on the day of the yellow fever booster vaccination. CDR3 bases: TGTGCCAGCAGCTTTCCCGGGACTAGCTCCTACGAGCAGTACTTC. It encodes CASSFPGTSSYEQYF.